The 5 T cell receptor beta chains given below trace back to one sample, sequenced in a study of post-analysis software for immune sequencing data. Researchers reported that TCR beta cDNA libraries carried unique molecular identifiers. TCRdb analysed the PCR reads with MiXCR anew, one entry per CDR3 protein. The sample records around 160,000 distinct CDR3 sequences, 30% to 45% being singletons. The sample here was blood, taken after autologous hematopoietic stem cell transplantation. Receptor source: a girl aged 10 to 17 with multiple sclerosis.

Many counts were recorded for this clonotype. The chain links TRBV11-2 to TRBJ1-2, with 7 bases aligning to TRBD1. After removal of 5 bases from V and 8 bases from J, the junction contained 8 bases not matched to a gene. Germline V gene lookup returns CDR1 SGHAT and CDR2 FQNNGV. This CDR3 is 13 amino acids long. The CDR3 bases are TGTGCCAGCAGCCCTACAGGGGCGCAAGGCTACACCTTC. This encodes CASSPTGAQGYTF.

The CDR3, as DNA: TGCAGTGCTAACAGACAGGGAATGAACACTGAAGCTTTCTTT. Its protein is CSANRQGMNTEAFF. V gene TRBV20-1 combines with J gene TRBJ1-1, with 7 bases aligning to TRBD1. The CDR3 runs to 14 residues. The ends lost 4 bases at V and 0 bases at J; junction bases unmatched: 5. Germline lookup yields CDR1 DFQATT and CDR2 SNEGSKA (reference sequence).

The chain couples TRBV3-1 to TRBJ2-3; D unclear. V was pared by 3 bases and J by 3 bases, with 4 bases between. The CDR3 spans 12 residues. CDR1 is LGHDT and CDR2 is YNNKEL in the germline V gene (reference sequence). Here the CDR3 reads CASSHRTDTQYF. Here the CDR3 DNA reads TGTGCCAGCAGCCACAGGACAGATACGCAGTATTTT.

Only a few counts were recorded for this clonotype. The rearrangement links TRBV6-1 to TRBJ1-1, with D uncertain. CDR3 size: 13 residues. V was clipped by 6 bases and J by 1 base, with 9 bases between them. Germline V gene data show CDR1 as MNHNS and CDR2 as SASEGT. CDR3 region: CASRTHENTEAFF. Here the CDR3 DNA reads TGTGCCAGCAGAACACACGAGAACACTGAAGCTTTCTTT.

The genes are TRBV11-3 and TRBJ2-1, with 7 bases identical to TRBD2. There are 17 residues in the CDR3. Germline lookup yields CDR1 SGHNT and CDR2 YENEEA. V lost 5 bases and J lost 6; bases outside the gene matches: 16. The chain's CDR3 is CASSATVGGPELNEQFF. CDR3 sequence (DNA): TGTGCCAGCAGCGCTACGGTGGGAGGGCCGGAACTCAATGAGCAGTTCTTC.